One TCR beta chain is described in this entry. This table comes from immunoSEQ multiplex PCR, and its TCRdb copy is limited to in-frame clones, with some not included. This table holds approximately 150,000 clones, roughly 90% found once. This sample is drawn from a study of blood T cell repertoires in COVID-19. Across the whole study: Samples representing acute and convalescent COVID-19 were sourced from the United States, Italy and Spain. T cells, B-cell-depleted T cells, or PBMCs supplied cDNA or gDNA.

Across 20 to 25 US areas, participants ranged in age from 18 to 89 years. Categorization into cohorts depended on clinical history that participants reported. The clonotype was recovered from a human donor with acute COVID-19. The donor label of this sample is uncertain. The source material was PBMCs or T cells enriched from blood (not recorded which).

The CDR3, as DNA: TGTGCCAGCAGTTACTCAGGGGTCAACACTGAAGCTTTCTTT. It is translated as CASSYSGVNTEAFF. The chain has TRBV6-5 and TRBJ1-1; weak D call: TRBD1 (5 bases). This CDR3 comprises 14 residues. V was clipped by 0 bases and J by 2 bases, with 7 bases between them. Germline V gene sequence: CDR1 MNHEY, CDR2 SVGAGI.